These 2 T cell receptor beta chains were all obtained from the same sample, sequenced in a study of Ad26.COV2.S vaccination and SARS-CoV-2 variants. The assay was immunoSEQ multiplex PCR, and TCRdb's table has in-frame clones only and misses some. In the table there are around 400,000 clones, approximately 90% of which are singletons. The treatment: about 20 received Ad26.COV2.S at low or high dose, single or two shots; about 5 received placebo; per-sample allocation not given. Sampling was done on day 63 after the first vaccine or placebo injection. This sample comprised peripheral blood, obtained in a trial of Ad26.COV2.S vaccine versus placebo. These receptors came from a person aged 18-65 years who received the Ad26.COV2.S COVID-19 vaccine or a placebo.

The gene calls are TRBV5-1 and TRBJ1-1, with D perhaps TRBD1 (5 bases). The CDR3 length is 14 residues. V gave up 4 bases and J gave up 3 bases, with 13 bases separating them. Per germline, CDR1 SGHRS and CDR2 YFSETQ. The CDR3 reads CASSTDLGDTEAFF. The DNA for the CDR3 is TGCGCCAGCAGCACGGACTTGGGGGACACTGAAGCTTTCTTT.

This clone was observed once. The genes are TRBV6-5 and TRBJ1-2, with no clear D. The CDR3 extends over 14 amino acids. In germline, CDR1 is MNHEY, CDR2 SVGAGI. Trimming stripped 2 bases from V and 6 bases from J, with 13 bases between. The CDR3 sequence is CASSYGNFGDGYTF. The CDR3 DNA sequence: TGTGCCAGCAGTTACGGGAATTTCGGGGATGGCTACACCTTC.